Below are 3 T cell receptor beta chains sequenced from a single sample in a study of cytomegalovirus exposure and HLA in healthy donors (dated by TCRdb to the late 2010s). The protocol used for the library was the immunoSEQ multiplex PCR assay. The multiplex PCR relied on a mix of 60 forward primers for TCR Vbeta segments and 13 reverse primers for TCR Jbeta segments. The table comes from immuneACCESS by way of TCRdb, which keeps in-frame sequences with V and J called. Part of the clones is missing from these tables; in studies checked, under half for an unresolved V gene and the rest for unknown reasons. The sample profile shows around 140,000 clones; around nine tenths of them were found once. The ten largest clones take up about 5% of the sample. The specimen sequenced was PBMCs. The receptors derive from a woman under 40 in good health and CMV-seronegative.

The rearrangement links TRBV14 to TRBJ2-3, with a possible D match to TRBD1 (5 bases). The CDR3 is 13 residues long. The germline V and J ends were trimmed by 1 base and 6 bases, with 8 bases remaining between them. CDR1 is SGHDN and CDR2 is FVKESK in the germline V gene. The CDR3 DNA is TGTGCCAGCAGCCAAGTAGCAGGGGATACGCAGTATTTT. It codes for CASSQVAGDTQYF.

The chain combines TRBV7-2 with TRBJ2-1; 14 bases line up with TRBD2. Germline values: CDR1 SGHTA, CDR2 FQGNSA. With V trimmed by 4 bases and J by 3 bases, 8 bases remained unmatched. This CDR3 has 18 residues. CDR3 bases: TGTGCCAGCAGCTCCATGGGACTAGCGGGAGTGTACTACAATGAGCAGTTCTTC. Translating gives CASSSMGLAGVYYNEQFF.

CDR3 amino acids: CASSLSPGGFKEQYF. The CDR3 DNA follows: TGTGCCAGCAGCTTGTCTCCAGGGGGATTTAAAGAGCAGTACTTC. V usage is TRBV5-5 and J usage is TRBJ2-7; TRBD1 agrees at 7 bases. The junction had 11 bases not matched to a gene; V was cut back by 1 base and J by 7 bases. Germline V CDR1 and CDR2: SGHKS, YYEKEE (reference sequence). The CDR3 has 15 amino acids. The variable domain in full, completed from reference TRBV5-5 and TRBJ2-7, reads DAGVTQSPTHLIKTRGQQVTLRCSPISGHKSVSWYQQVLGQGPQFIFQYYEKEERGRGNFPDRFSARQFPNYSSELNVNALLLGDSALYLCASSLSPGGFKEQYFGPGTRLTVT.